A selection of T cell receptor beta chains follows, all from one sample in a study of long-term antiretroviral therapy in people with HIV. TCRdb keeps only in-frame clones here, not all; method: immunoSEQ multiplex PCR. Of under 20,000 clones in the sample, 78% were seen once. The source was unsorted PBMCs, collected 0.3 years after starting antiretroviral therapy. The origin of the receptors is a woman in her 50s with HIV. CDR3s leave out the opening cysteine and the closing phenylalanine or tryptophan.

>TRBV7-7
ASSLAGPGTDTQY
>TRBV10-2
ASGDSDHFTDTQY
>TRBV6-5
ASREVGGNTEAF
>TRBV5-6
ASSMGQGDYEQY
>TRBV25-1
ASGGQGASGELF
>TRBV10-1
ASSEGGLAAQETQY
>TRBV5-1
ASSLDGATEAF
>TRBV19
ASTPDRSSYEQY
>TRBV7-3
ASSLPTTERGETDTQY
>TRBV2
ASRDRAMNTEAF
>TRBV5-1
ASCAGTANTEAF
>TRBV11-2
ASSTHSGGAGNEQF
>TRBV7-8
ASSLPSGAYNEQF
>TRBV6-5
ASSYSFLLQETQY
>TRBV15
ATSRIQQGEAF
>TRBV4-1
ASSQDLGDTQY
>TRBV5-1
ASSTGTGAFRPPLH
>TRBV7-6
ASSSQTSGNTIY
>TRBV7-3
ASSLDTDTQY
>TRBV6-1
ASSVSGTGGTEAF
>TRBV6-5
ASKGQGLAKNIQY
>TRBV29-1
SVVVTGPNTEAF
>TRBV30
ACAAGDYWETQY
>TRBV7-9
ASSLGGGLDYGYT
>TRBV29-1
SVEVSQGFLTEAF
>TRBV5-1
ASSTGGESYGYT
>TRBV9
ASSVASRGDQH
>TRBV25-1
ASSESGVRGYT
>TRBV6-1
ASSDPSAAKNIQY
>TRBV2
ASRQGNGYT
>TRBV6-5
ASSYDRARGNTIY
>TRBV2
ASLLGLPIPGELF
>TRBV19
ASSLLQRNQPQH